A selection of T cell receptor beta chains follows, all from one sample in a study of blood T cell repertoires in COVID-19. Profiling relied on immunoSEQ multiplex PCR, and the TCRdb table lists in-frame clones only, not all of them. This table holds approximately 67,000 clones, roughly nine tenths found once. The sequencing input was peripheral blood. These receptors all stem from a human donor in a cohort sampled during active COVID-19. Each CDR3 is given with its conserved first and last residue. The D gene is left open where the match is weak.

V	D	CDR3
TRBV27	TRBD2	CASSPSYSGLAGQGGTDTQYF
TRBV28	TRBD2	CASSSLAVASTDTQYF
TRBV9	NA	CASSLRGEQFF
TRBV19	TRBD1	CASRSDRGYTEAFF
TRBV5-1	TRBD1	CASKWTGGNNEQFF
TRBV18	TRBD1	CASSQIRDRGPLNTGELFF
TRBV4-3	TRBD2	CASSQDLQRGGRRETQYF
TRBV7-2	TRBD1	CASSLGTGGGGYTF
TRBV6-5	NA	CASSFGRQDGYTF
TRBV6-2/TRBV6-3	NA	CASSPGQTTRGNQPQHF
TRBV21-1	NA	CASSWDSLTEAFF
TRBV20-1	NA	CSASWPPLNTEAFF
TRBV19	NA	CASSITNWGETKRNTQYF
TRBV9	TRBD2	CASSVVEGGETQYF
TRBV18	NA	CASSPPGRDNSPLHF
TRBV27	NA	CASSLYGQRAQATQYF
TRBV9	TRBD1	CASSVSPGGSEQFF
TRBV11-1	NA	CASSLNQGTTEAFF
TRBV7-2	NA	CASSPIAEGETQYF
TRBV6-6	TRBD2	CASSPKGLAGEADTQYF
TRBV2	TRBD2	CASRRASGRAGYGELFF
TRBV11-2	NA	CASSLRGGVLETQYF
TRBV2	NA	CASITGVFYNEQFF
TRBV19	NA	CASSSRHRVGTEAFF
TRBV7-2	TRBD2	CASSLDLAGGYNEQFF
TRBV19	NA	CASSKDRGWGNQPQHF